The rows below give T cell receptor beta chains drawn from one sample of a study of blood T cell repertoires in COVID-19. The assay was immunoSEQ multiplex PCR, and TCRdb's table has in-frame clones only and misses some. The table shows some 69,000 clones, with 90% occurring only once. The sequenced sample was peripheral blood. These receptors came from a middle-aged man with COVID-19, enrolled during active disease. The CDR3 runs from the conserved cysteine through the conserved F or W. The order of the fields is J gene, clone size, D gene, V gene, CDR3 DNA, CDR3 protein. D genes are given only for firm matches. Some rows have no size entry. The others give once, few or many, or a class for an expanded clone.

TRBJ1-1,.,.,TRBV10-3,TGTGCCATCAGTGAGTCCGCGGTAAGAAGGAACACTGAAGCTTTCTTT,CAISESAVRRNTEAFF
TRBJ2-1,.,TRBD2,TRBV7-9,TGTGCCAGCAGCCCGCCGGGACTAGTCCTAAATGAGCAGTTCTTC,CASSPPGLVLNEQFF
TRBJ2-3,.,.,TRBV7-2,TGTGCCAGCAGCTTCCCACTAGGCGGCACAGATACGCAGTATTTT,CASSFPLGGTDTQYF
TRBJ2-5,.,.,TRBV19,TGTGCCAGTAGTATATTGCCAGGTCACCAAGAGACCCAGTACTTC,CASSILPGHQETQYF
TRBJ1-2,once,TRBD1,TRBV3-1/TRBV3-2,TGTGCCAGCAGCCAAGATCTTATAGGGACAGCCGCGTATGGCTACACCTTC,CASSQDLIGTAAYGYTF
TRBJ2-3,.,TRBD2,TRBV14,TGTGCCAGCAGCCGGGGGGAGGGGCCCGCGCAGTATTTT,CASSRGEGPAQYF
TRBJ1-1,few,.,TRBV7-9,TGTGCCAGCAGCCCAGGTATTGAAGCTTTCTTT,CASSPGIEAFF
TRBJ1-4,once,TRBD1,TRBV7-9,TGTGCCAGCAGCAGCCGGGACAGGGTAAAACTGTTTTTT,CASSSRDRVKLFF
TRBJ2-5,.,TRBD2,TRBV7-2,TGTGCCAGCAGCTTAGTTCTACCAGCGGGGAACCCGCAAGAGACCCAGTACTTC,CASSLVLPAGNPQETQYF
TRBJ1-3,few,TRBD1,TRBV18,TGTGCCAGCTCACCGGGACAGGGGGCTGGAAACACCATATATTTT,CASSPGQGAGNTIYF
TRBJ1-1,.,.,TRBV29-1,TGCAGCGCAACAGGGTTTGGCACTGAAGCTTTCTTT,CSATGFGTEAFF
TRBJ2-1,once,.,TRBV11-1,TGTGCCAGCAGCTCCGATCGCGAGGAGCAGTTCTTC,CASSSDREEQFF
TRBJ2-1,.,.,TRBV5-1,TGCGCCAGCAGCCGTCAGGTCAGCAGCTCCTACAATGAGCAGTTCTTC,CASSRQVSSSYNEQFF
TRBJ2-5,.,.,TRBV3-1/TRBV3-2,TGTGCCAGCAGCCAAGATGCGAGGAACCAAGAGACCCAGTACTTC,CASSQDARNQETQYF